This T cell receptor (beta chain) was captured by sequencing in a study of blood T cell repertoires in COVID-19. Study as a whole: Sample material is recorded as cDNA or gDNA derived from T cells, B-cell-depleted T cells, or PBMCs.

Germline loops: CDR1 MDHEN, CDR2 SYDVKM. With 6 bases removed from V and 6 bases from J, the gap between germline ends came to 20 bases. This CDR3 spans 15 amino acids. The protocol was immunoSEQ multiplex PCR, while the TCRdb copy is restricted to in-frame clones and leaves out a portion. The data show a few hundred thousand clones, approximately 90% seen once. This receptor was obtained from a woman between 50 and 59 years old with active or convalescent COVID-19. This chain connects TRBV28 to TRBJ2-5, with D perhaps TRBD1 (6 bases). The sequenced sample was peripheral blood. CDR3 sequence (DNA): TGTGCCAGCAGGGGGTTCAACAGGGTCGCGAAGACCCAGTACTTC. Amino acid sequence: CASRGFNRVAKTQYF. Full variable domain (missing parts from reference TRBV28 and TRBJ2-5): DVKVTQSSRYLVKRTGEKVFLECVQDMDHENMFWYRQDPGLGLRLIYFSYDVKMKEKGDIPEGYSVSREKKERFSLILESASTNQTSMYLCASRGFNRVAKTQYFGPGTRLLVL.